This TCR beta chain was recorded in a study of blood T cells in healthy people across ages. Using a J-beta primer mix together with a sample-barcoded 5' primer, a second PCR was run for roughly 6 to 12 cycles. TCRdb used MiXCR to reprocess the 5' RACE reads, holding one entry per CDR3 protein. The sample carries some 880,000 distinct CDR3 sequences, 35% to 40% recorded once. Study findings and constraints: Any conclusive comparison of naive versus antigen-experienced cells was prevented by using unsorted PBMCs. Age advanced and TCR beta diversity per million T cells fell, roughly linearly.

The CDR3 runs 12 residues. Germline CDR1 is DFQATT and CDR2 is SNEGSKA (reference sequence). V was cut by 5 bases and J by 2 bases, with 8 bases left in between. Donors were systemically healthy Caucasian individuals from Russia aged 6 to 90 years. RNA extraction gave at least 5 micrograms of total RNA per sample. With regard to this clonotype: Its matching antigen is unknown.

The chain links TRBV20-1 to TRBJ2-3; D remains unclear. This clonotype was obtained from a man between 18 and 35 years old in good health. Input material: blood. The CDR3 DNA sequence: TGCAGTGCTCCTGATAACACAGATACGCAGTATTTT. Its protein product is CSAPDNTDTQYF.